This T cell receptor beta chain emerged from a study of regulatory T cells in long-lasting Graves disease. Whole-study findings and limits: Persistent disease was associated with favored TRBV28 usage and with favored use of TRBJ1-2 and TRBJ2-5.

Time point meaning: persistent/refractory GD, antithyroid drugs over 5 years with positive TRAb. PBMC RNA was the source of the TCR library. The patients included were those that came from an endocrinology department in Xi'an, China. Roughly 8.2-milliliter peripheral blood samples went into EDTA tubes. Assembly of TCR beta libraries relied on iRepertoire HTBI primers together with Arm-PCR of CDR3 regions. MiXCR was run by TCRdb on the multiplex PCR reads, yielding one entry per CDR3 protein. The repertoire holds about 290,000 distinct CDR3 sequences, under 25% seen once, with 56% in the top ten. Per germline, CDR1 MNHEY and CDR2 SVGAGI. Between the trimmed V and J ends, which lost 2 bases and 5 bases, there was a span of 15 bases. The CDR3 is 15 amino acids. This clonotype was seen at least ten times. What it recognizes is unknown.

This receptor was identified in a female donor with Graves disease. The starting material was peripheral blood mononuclear cells (PBMCs), obtained when the disease was refractory, from a patient treated with antithyroid drugs. The chain links TRBV6-5 to TRBJ1-1, with D possibly being TRBD1 (6 bases). CDR3 loop: CASSYLGGARTEAFF. The CDR3 DNA follows: TGTGCCAGCAGTTACCTCGGGGGGGCAAGGACTGAAGCTTTCTTT.